This TCR beta chain originates from a study of vaccination effects on CD4 cells after COVID-19. Whole-study results and caveats: There was marked clonal contraction among infection- and vaccine-induced clones late after vaccination. The study enrolled few convalescent patients and sampled no early post-infection timepoints.

The data were produced by immunoSEQ multiplex PCR, yet TCRdb's version contains in-frame clones alone and is incomplete. The table records tens of thousands of clones, roughly 73% of them present only once. Comment on this clone: Its matching antigen is unknown.

Sequencing in the ViraFEST assay came after antigen-specific CD4+ T cells had been expanded with viral peptide pools, which were used to stimulate PBMC. At the end of 9 to 11 days of culture, CD4+ T cells were isolated. Half-medium replacement with IL-2 medium occurred on days 3 and 7. V lost 0 bases to trimming and J lost 10 bases, with 17 bases between them. Germline V gene sequence: CDR1 SGHKS, CDR2 YYEKEE (reference sequence). CDR3 length: 16 amino acids. This rearrangement joins TRBV5-5 to TRBJ1-6, with D hard to call. The starting material was CD4+ T cells from PBMCs cultured with HCoV-229E spike peptides, obtained before COVID-19 vaccination. The sequence was obtained from a human donor who received a COVID-19 vaccine. In nucleotides, the CDR3 is TGTGCCAGCAGCTTGGTGGTCACGGCGGTCTACTCACCCCTCCACTTT. It codes for CASSLVVTAVYSPLHF.